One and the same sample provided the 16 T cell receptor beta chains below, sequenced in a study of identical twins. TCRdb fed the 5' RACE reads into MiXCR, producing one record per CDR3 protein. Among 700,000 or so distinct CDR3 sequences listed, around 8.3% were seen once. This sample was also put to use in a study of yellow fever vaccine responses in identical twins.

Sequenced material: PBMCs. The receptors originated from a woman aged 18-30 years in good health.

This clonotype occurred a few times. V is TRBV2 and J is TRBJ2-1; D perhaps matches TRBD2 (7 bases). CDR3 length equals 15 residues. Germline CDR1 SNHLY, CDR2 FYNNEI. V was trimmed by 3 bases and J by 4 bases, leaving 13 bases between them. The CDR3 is CASSEEGGGYNEQFF. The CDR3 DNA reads TGTGCCAGCAGTGAGGAGGGAGGGGGTTACAATGAGCAGTTCTTC.

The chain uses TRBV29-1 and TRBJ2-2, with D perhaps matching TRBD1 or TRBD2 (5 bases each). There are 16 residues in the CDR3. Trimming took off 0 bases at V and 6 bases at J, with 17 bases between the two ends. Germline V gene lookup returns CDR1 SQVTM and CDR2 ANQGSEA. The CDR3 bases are TGCAGCGTTGAAGATGGAGTGGGGCGCGGGTCCGGGGAGCTGTTTTTT. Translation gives CSVEDGVGRGSGELFF.

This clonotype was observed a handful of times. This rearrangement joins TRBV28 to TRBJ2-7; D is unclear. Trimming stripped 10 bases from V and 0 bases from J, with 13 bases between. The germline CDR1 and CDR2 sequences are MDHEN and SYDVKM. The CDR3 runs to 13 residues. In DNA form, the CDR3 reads TGTGCCATTATATCCGGAGACTCCTACGAGCAGTACTTC. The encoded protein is CAIISGDSYEQYF.

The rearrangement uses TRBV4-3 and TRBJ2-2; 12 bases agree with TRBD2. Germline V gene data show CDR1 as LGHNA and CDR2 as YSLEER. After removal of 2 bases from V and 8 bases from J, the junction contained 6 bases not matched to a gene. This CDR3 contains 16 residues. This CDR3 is CASSQLLAGGEGELFF. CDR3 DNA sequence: TGCGCCAGCAGCCAATTACTAGCGGGAGGTGAGGGGGAGCTGTTTTTT.

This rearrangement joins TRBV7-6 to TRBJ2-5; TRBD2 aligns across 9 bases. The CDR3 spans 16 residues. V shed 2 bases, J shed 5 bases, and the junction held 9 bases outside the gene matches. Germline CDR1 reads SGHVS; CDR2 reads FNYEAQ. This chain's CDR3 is CASSLFGGGVPETQYF. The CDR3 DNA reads TGTGCCAGCAGCTTATTTGGCGGGGGGGTCCCGGAGACCCAGTACTTC.

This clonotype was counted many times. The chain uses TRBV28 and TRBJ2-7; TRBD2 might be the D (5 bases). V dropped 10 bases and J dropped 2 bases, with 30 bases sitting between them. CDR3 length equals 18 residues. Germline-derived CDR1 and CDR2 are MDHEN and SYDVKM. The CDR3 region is CATLERAEPRVGTYEQYF. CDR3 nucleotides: TGTGCCACCCTTGAACGAGCCGAACCGAGGGTGGGAACCTACGAGCAGTACTTC.

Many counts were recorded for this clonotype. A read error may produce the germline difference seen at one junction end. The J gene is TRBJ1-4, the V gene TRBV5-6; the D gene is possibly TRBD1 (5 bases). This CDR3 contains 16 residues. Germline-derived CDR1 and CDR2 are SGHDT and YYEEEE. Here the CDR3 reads CASSLIRGPGSEELFF. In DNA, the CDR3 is TGTGCCAGCAGCTTGATTAGGGGACCGGGGAGTGAAGAACTGTTTTTT.

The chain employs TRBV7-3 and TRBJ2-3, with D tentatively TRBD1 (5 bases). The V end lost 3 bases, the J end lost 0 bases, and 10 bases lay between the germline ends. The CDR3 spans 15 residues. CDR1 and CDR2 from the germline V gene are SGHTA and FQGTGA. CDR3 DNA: TGTGCCAGCAGCTTTCTTGGGGCTAGCACAGATACGCAGTATTTT. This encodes CASSFLGASTDTQYF. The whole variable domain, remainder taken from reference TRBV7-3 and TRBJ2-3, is GAGVSQTPSNKVTEKGKYVELRCDPISGHTALYWYRQSLGQGPEFLIYFQGTGAADDSGLPNDRFFAVRPEGSVSTLKIQRTERGDSAVYLCASSFLGASTDTQYFGPGTRLTVL.

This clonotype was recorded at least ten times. CDR3 bases: TGTGCTAGTGGCCACGACGACTGGGGAGAGACCCAGTACTTC. Its translation is CASGHDDWGETQYF. V usage is TRBV12-5 and J usage is TRBJ2-5; D unclear. Trimming removed 6 bases from V and 4 bases from J, with 15 bases in between. Germline V gives CDR1 LGHNT, CDR2 FRNRAP. CDR3 length equals 14 residues.

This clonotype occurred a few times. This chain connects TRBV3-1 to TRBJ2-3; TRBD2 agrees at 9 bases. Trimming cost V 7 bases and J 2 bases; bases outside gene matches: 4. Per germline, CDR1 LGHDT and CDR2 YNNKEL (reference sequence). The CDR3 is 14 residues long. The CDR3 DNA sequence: TGTGCCAGCAATCGCGGGAGGGCCACAGATACGCAGTATTTT. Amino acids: CASNRGRATDTQYF.

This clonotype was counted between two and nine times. This CDR3 reads CASGQNNEQFF. The CDR3, as DNA: TGTGCCTCGGGACAGAACAATGAGCAGTTCTTC. The chain recombines TRBV10-3 with TRBJ2-1; 7 nucleotides match TRBD1. J gave up 5 bases and V 11 bases, and 3 bases lay outside the gene matches. The CDR3 consists of 11 residues. Germline CDR1 reads ENHRY; CDR2 reads SYGVKD.

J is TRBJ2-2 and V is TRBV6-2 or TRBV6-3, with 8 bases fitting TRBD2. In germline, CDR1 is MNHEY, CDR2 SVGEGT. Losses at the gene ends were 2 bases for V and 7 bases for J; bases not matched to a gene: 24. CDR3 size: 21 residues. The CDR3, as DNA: TGTGCCAGCAGTTACACGCGTCCAAGTTTAGGGTACGCGGGAGGCGACGGGGAGCTGTTTTTT. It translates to CASSYTRPSLGYAGGDGELFF.

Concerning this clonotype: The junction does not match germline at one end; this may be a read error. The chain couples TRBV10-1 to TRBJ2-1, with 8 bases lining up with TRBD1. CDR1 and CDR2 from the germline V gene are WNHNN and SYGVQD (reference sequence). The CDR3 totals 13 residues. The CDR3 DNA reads TGCGCCAGCGGTGAGACAGGGGTGGATGAGCAGTTCTTC. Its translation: CASGETGVDEQFF.

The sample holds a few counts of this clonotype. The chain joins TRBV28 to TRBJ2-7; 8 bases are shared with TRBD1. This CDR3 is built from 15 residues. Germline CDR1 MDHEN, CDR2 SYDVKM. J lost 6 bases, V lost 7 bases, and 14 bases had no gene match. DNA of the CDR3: TGTGCCAGCAACCCTCAGGACAGGGTAGACGCCGAGCAGTACTTC. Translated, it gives CASNPQDRVDAEQYF.

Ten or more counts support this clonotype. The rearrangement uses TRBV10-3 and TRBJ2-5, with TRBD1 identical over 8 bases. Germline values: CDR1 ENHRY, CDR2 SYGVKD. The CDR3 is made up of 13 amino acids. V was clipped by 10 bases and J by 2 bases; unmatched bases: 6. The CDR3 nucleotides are TGTGCCACCAGGGACAGGAAGCAAGAGACCCAGTACTTC. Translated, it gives CATRDRKQETQYF.

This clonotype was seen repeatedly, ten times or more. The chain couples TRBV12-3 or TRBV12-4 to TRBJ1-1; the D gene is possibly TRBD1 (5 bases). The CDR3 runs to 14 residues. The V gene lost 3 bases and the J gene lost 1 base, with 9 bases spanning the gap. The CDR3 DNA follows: TGTGCCAGCAGTTTTACAGGAAAGAACACTGAAGCTTTCTTT. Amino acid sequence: CASSFTGKNTEAFF.